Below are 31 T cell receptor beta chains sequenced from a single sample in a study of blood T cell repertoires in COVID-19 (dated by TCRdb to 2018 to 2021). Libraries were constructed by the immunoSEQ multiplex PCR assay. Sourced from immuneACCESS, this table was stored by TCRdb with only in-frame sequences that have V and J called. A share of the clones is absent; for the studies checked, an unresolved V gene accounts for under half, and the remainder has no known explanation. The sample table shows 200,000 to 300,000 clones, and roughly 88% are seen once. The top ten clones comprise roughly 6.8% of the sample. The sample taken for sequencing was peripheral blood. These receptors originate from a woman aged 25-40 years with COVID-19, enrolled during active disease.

CDR3 loop: CASRLTGEFYGYTF. In nucleotides, the CDR3 is TGTGCCAGCAGATTGACAGGGGAATTCTATGGCTACACCTTC. V and J are TRBV5-4 and TRBJ1-2; the match to TRBD1 covers 8 bases. The junction had 7 bases not matched to a gene; V was cut back by 5 bases and J by 4 bases. CDR1 SGHNT and CDR2 YYREEE come from the germline V gene (reference sequence). The CDR3 sequence is 14 residues long.

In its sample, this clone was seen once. In nucleotides, the CDR3 is TGTGCCAGCAGCACCAGACAGGGGGCCAGCACTGAAGCTTTCTTT. This sequence encodes CASSTRQGASTEAFF. This rearrangement joins TRBV7-2 to TRBJ1-1; the match to TRBD1 covers 10 bases. The CDR3 length is 15 residues. Trimming removed 5 bases from V and 4 bases from J; junction bases left unmatched: 7. Per the germline V gene, CDR1 is SGHTA and CDR2 is FQGNSA.

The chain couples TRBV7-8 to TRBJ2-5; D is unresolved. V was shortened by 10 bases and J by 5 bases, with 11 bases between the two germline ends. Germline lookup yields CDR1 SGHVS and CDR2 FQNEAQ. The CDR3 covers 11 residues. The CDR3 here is CATTLRETQYF. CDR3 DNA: TGTGCCACCACTTTGCGGGAGACCCAGTACTTC.

The chain's CDR3 is CASRPGQGRGYEQYF. CDR3 bases: TGTGCCAGCAGACCCGGACAGGGAAGGGGCTACGAGCAGTACTTC. The chain uses TRBV2 and TRBJ2-7, with 8 bases identical to TRBD1. V lost 6 bases, J lost 3 bases, and 10 bases stayed unmatched. Germline CDR1 is SNHLY and CDR2 is FYNNEI. There are 15 residues in the CDR3. Combining the CDR3 with reference TRBV2 and TRBJ2-7 gives the whole variable domain EPEVTQTPSHQVTQMGQEVILRCVPISNHLYFYWYRQILGQKVEFLVSFYNNEISEKSEIFDDQFSVERPDGSNFTLKIRSTKLEDSAMYFCASRPGQGRGYEQYFGPGTRLTVT.

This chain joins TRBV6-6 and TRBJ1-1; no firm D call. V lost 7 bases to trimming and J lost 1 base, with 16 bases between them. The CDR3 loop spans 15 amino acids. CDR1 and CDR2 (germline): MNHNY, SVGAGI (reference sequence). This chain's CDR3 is CASITIGRRNTEAFF. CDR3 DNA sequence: TGTGCCAGCATCACCATCGGCAGGCGGAACACTGAAGCTTTCTTT.

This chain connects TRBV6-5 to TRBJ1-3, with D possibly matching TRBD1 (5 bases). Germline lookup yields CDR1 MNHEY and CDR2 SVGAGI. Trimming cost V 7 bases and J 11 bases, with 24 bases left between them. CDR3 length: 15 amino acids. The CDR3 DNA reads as TGTGCCAGCACCGACAGTTTCCTAGGTGGTGACTCCATATATTTT. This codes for CASTDSFLGGDSIYF.

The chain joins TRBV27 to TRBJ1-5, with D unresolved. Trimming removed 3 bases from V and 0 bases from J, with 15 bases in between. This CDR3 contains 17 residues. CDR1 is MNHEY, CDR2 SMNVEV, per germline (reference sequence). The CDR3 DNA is TGTGCCAGCAGTTTCCGGAGCCAGCCGTATAGCAATCAGCCCCAGCATTTT. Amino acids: CASSFRSQPYSNQPQHF.

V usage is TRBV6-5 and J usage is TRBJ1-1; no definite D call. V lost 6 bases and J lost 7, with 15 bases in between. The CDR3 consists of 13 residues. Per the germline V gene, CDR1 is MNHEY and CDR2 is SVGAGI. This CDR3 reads CASRKNRRVEAFF. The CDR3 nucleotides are TGTGCCAGCAGAAAAAACCGGAGAGTTGAAGCTTTCTTT.

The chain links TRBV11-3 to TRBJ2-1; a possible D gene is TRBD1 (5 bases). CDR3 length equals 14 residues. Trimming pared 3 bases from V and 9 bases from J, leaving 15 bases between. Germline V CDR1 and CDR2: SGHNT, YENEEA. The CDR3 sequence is CASSFTFVGAEQFF. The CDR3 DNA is TGTGCCAGCAGCTTTACGTTTGTAGGGGCTGAGCAGTTCTTC.

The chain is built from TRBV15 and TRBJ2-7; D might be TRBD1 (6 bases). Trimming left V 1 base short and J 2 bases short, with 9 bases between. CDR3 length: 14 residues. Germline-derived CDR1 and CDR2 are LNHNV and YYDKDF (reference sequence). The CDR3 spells CATSRGAGAYEQYF. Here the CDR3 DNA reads TGTGCCACCAGCAGAGGTGCAGGGGCCTACGAGCAGTACTTC.

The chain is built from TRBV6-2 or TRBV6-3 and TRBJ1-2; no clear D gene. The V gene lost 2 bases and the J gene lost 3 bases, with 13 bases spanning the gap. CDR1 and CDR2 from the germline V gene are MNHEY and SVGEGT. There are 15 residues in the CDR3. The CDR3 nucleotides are TGTGCCAGCAGTTACCAGCAGGATTCTTACTATGGCTACACCTTC. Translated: CASSYQQDSYYGYTF.

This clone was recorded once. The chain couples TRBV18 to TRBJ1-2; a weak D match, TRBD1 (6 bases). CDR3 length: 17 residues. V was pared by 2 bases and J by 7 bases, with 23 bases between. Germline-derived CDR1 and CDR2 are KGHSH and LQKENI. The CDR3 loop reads CASSPVPTGRIESGYTF. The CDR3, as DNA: TGTGCCAGCTCACCAGTACCGACAGGCCGTATCGAGAGTGGCTACACCTTC.

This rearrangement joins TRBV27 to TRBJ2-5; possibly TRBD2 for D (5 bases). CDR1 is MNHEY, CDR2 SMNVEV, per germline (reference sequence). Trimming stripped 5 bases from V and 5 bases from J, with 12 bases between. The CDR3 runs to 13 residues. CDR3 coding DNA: TGTGCCAGCAGTCCCCCTAGCTGGGAGACCCAGTACTTC. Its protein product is CASSPPSWETQYF.

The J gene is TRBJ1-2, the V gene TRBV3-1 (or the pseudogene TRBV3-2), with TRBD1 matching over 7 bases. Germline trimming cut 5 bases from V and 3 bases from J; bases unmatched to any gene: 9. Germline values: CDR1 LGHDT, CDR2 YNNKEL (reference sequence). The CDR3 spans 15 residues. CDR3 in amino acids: CASSSAGTDYYGYTF. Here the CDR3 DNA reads TGTGCCAGCAGCTCAGCCGGGACAGACTACTATGGCTACACCTTC.

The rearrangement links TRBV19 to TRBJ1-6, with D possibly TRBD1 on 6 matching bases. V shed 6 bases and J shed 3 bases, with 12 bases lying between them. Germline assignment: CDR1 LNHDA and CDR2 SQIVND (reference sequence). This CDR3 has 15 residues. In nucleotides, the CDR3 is TGTGCCAGTAGAACACAGGGTGGCTATAATTCACCCCTCCACTTT. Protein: CASRTQGGYNSPLHF. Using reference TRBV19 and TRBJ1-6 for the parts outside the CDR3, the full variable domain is DGGITQSPKYLFRKEGQNVTLSCEQNLNHDAMYWYRQDPGQGLRLIYYSQIVNDFQKGDIAEGYSVSREKKESFPLTVTSAQKNPTAFYLCASRTQGGYNSPLHFGNGTRLTVT.

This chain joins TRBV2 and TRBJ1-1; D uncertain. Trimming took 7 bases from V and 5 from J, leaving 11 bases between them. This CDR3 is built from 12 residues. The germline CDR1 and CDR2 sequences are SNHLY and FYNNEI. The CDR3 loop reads CASTVVGTEAFF. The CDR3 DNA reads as TGTGCCAGCACCGTGGTCGGGACTGAAGCTTTCTTT.

Here the CDR3 DNA reads TGCGCCAGCAGCTTGGGTGGCGGGACAGGATTCTACGAGCAGTACTTC. It codes for CASSLGGGTGFYEQYF. The rearrangement links TRBV5-1 to TRBJ2-7; TRBD1 matches at 8 bases. The CDR3 has 16 residues. The ends lost 0 bases at V and 3 bases at J; junction bases unmatched: 8. The germline gives CDR1 SGHRS, CDR2 YFSETQ. Combining the CDR3 with reference TRBV5-1 and TRBJ2-7 gives the whole variable domain KAGVTQTPRYLIKTRGQQVTLSCSPISGHRSVSWYQQTPGQGLQFLFEYFSETQRNKGNFPGRFSGRQFSNSRSEMNVSTLELGDSALYLCASSLGGGTGFYEQYFGPGTRLTVT.

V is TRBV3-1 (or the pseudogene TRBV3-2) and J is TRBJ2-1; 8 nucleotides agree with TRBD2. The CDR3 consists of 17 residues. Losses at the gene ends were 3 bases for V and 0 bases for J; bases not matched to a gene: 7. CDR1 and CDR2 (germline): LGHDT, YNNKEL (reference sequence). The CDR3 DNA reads TGTGCCAGCAGCCATGCTTACGGGGGGGCCTCCTACAATGAGCAGTTCTTC. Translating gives CASSHAYGGASYNEQFF.

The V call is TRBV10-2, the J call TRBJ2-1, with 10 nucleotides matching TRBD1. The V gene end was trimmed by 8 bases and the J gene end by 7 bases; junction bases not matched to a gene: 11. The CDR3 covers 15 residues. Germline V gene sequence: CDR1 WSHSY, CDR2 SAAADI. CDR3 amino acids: CASEKDRGFGNEQFF. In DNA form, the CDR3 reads TGCGCCAGCGAAAAGGACAGGGGGTTTGGGAATGAGCAGTTCTTC.

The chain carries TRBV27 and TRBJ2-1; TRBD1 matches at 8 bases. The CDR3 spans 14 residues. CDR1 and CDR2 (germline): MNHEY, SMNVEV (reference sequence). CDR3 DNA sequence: TGTGCTTCTGCCCTTGGGACAGGACCATTTGGGCAGTTCTTC. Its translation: CASALGTGPFGQFF.

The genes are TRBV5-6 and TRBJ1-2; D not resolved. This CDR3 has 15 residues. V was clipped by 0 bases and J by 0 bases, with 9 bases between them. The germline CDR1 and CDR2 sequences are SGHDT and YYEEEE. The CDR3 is CASSLGTGSNYGYTF. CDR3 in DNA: TGTGCCAGCAGCTTGGGGACTGGTTCTAACTATGGCTACACCTTC.

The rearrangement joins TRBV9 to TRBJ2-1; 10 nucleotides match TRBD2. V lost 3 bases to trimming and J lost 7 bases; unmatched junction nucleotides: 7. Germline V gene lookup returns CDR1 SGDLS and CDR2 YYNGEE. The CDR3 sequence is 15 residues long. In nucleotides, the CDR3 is TGTGCCAGCAGCGCGACTAGCGGGTATATGAATGAGCAGTTCTTC. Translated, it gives CASSATSGYMNEQFF. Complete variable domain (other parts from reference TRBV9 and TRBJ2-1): DSGVTQTPKHLITATGQRVTLRCSPRSGDLSVYWYQQSLDQGLQFLIQYYNGEERAKGNILERFSAQQFPDLHSELNLSSLELGDSALYFCASSATSGYMNEQFFGPGTRLTVL.

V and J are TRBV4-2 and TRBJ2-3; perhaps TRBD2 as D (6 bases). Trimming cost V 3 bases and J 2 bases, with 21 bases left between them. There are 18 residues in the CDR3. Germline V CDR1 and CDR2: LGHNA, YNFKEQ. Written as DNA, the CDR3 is TGTGCCAGCAGCCAGGACCCTCCGGGGGACGGGCACACAGATACGCAGTATTTT. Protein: CASSQDPPGDGHTDTQYF.

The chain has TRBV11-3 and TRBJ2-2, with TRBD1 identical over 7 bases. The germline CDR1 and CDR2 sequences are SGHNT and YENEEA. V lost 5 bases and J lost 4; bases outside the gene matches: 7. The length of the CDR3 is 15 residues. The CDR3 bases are TGTGCCAGCAGCGGCCGGGACAGTGTCACCGGGGAGCTGTTTTTT. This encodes CASSGRDSVTGELFF.

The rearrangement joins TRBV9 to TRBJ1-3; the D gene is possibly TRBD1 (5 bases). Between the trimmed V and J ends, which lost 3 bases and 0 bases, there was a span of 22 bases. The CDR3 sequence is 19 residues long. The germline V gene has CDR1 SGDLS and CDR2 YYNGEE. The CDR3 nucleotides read TGTGCCAGCAGCGCCAACCATGCGGGGGACTCGAGCTCTGGAAACACCATATATTTT. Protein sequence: CASSANHAGDSSSGNTIYF.

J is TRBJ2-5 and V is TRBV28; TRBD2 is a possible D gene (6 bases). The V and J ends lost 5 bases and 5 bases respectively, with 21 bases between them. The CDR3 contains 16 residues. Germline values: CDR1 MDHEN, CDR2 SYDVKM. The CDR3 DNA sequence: TGTGCCAGCAGTCCCCCTGACCAATTTGCGGGGGAGACCCAGTACTTC. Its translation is CASSPPDQFAGETQYF.

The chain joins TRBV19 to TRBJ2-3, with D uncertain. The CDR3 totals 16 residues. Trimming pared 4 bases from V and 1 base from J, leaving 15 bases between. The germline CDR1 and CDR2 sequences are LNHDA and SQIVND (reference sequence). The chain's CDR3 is CASSNRPLLGTDTQYF. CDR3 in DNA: TGTGCCAGTAGTAACCGACCGCTCCTAGGCACAGATACGCAGTATTTT.

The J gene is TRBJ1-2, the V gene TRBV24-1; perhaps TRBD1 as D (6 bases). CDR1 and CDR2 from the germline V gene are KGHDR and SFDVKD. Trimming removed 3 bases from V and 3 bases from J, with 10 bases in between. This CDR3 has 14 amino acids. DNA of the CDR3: TGTGCCACCAGTGATAGGGGGGGTTACTATGGCTACACCTTC. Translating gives CATSDRGGYYGYTF.

The CDR3 reads CASSIADRETDTQYF. In DNA form, the CDR3 reads TGTGCCAGTAGTATTGCGGACAGGGAAACAGATACGCAGTATTTT. The rearrangement uses TRBV19 and TRBJ2-3, with 8 bases aligning to TRBD1. V lost 3 bases, J lost 3 bases, and 5 bases stayed unmatched. The germline CDR1 and CDR2 sequences are LNHDA and SQIVND (reference sequence). The length of the CDR3 is 15 residues.

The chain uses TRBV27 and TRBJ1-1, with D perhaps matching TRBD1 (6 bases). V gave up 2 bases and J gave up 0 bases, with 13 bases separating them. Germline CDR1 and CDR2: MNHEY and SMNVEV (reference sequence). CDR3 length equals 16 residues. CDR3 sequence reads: CASSLRWQGLNTEAFF. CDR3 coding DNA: TGTGCCAGCAGTTTACGCTGGCAGGGGTTGAACACTGAAGCTTTCTTT.

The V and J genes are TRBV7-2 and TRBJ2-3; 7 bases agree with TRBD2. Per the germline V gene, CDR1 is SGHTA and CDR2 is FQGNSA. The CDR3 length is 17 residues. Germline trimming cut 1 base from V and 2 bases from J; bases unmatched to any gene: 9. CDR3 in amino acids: CASSLGGRGSPTDTQYF. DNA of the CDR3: TGTGCCAGCAGCTTAGGAGGGCGGGGGAGCCCCACAGATACGCAGTATTTT.